These T cell receptor beta chains were read from a single sample in a study of blood T cell repertoires in COVID-19. The protocol was immunoSEQ multiplex PCR, while the TCRdb copy is restricted to in-frame clones and leaves out a portion. The sample shows about 380,000 clones, 88% of them seen only once. Sample: PBMCs or T cells enriched from blood (not recorded which). The receptors here all came from a woman aged 18-35 years who had recovered from COVID-19. CDR3s include the opening cysteine and the closing phenylalanine or tryptophan. The D gene is left open where the match is weak. Size is omitted from some rows. Given values are once, few, many or a class for expanded clones.

clone size	CDR3 length	V gene	J gene	D gene	CDR3 protein	CDR3 DNA
NA	15	TRBV4-3	TRBJ1-2	NA	CASSQVNRGEYGYTF	TGCGCCAGCAGCCAAGTTAATAGGGGCGAATATGGCTACACCTTC
NA	15	TRBV5-1	TRBJ1-4	TRBD1	CASSLQGVPNEKLFF	TGCGCCAGCAGCTTACAGGGGGTCCCCAATGAAAAACTGTTTTTT
NA	16	TRBV3-1/TRBV3-2	TRBJ1-2	TRBD1	CASSQLPTGGNDGYTF	TGTGCCAGCAGCCAACTCCCGACAGGGGGCAACGATGGCTACACCTTC
NA	13	TRBV2	TRBJ1-1	NA	CATAEGRGGEAFF	TGTGCCACCGCTGAGGGTAGGGGAGGTGAAGCTTTCTTT
few	11	TRBV11-3	TRBJ2-2	NA	CASSRRGELFF	TGTGCCAGCAGTCGGAGGGGGGAGCTGTTTTTT
NA	16	TRBV4-1	TRBJ2-7	TRBD2	CASSQEYRTSSYEQYF	TGCGCCAGCAGCCAAGAATACAGGACTAGCTCCTACGAGCAGTACTTC
NA	13	TRBV7-2	TRBJ2-7	NA	CASSLGGTYEQYF	TGTGCCAGCAGCTTAGGCGGAACCTACGAGCAGTACTTC
once	14	TRBV27	TRBJ1-1	NA	CASSIRFANTEAFF	TGTGCCAGCAGTATCAGGTTTGCGAACACTGAAGCTTTCTTT
NA	17	TRBV20-1	TRBJ2-2	NA	CSASAGTPEFFTGELFF	TGCAGTGCTAGTGCAGGGACTCCGGAGTTTTTTACCGGGGAGCTGTTTTTT
NA	16	TRBV6-2/TRBV6-3	TRBJ1-2	TRBD1	CASSYTGTGFRYGYTF	TGTGCCAGCAGTTACACCGGGACAGGGTTCCGCTATGGCTACACCTTC
NA	16	TRBV15	TRBJ1-1	NA	CATSRDHGGVDTEAFF	TGTGCCACCAGCAGAGATCACGGGGGGGTGGACACTGAAGCTTTCTTT
NA	12	TRBV5-1	TRBJ2-3	NA	CASSPQGDTQYF	TGCGCCAGCAGCCCGCAGGGAGATACGCAGTATTTT
once	16	TRBV11-2	TRBJ1-6	NA	CASSSRDSSYNSPLHF	TGTGCCAGCAGCTCAAGAGATAGCTCCTATAATTCACCCCTCCACTTT
NA	13	TRBV10-3	TRBJ1-1	TRBD1	CAIRDRENTEAFF	TGTGCCATCAGGGACAGGGAGAACACTGAAGCTTTCTTT
NA	11	TRBV30	TRBJ2-1	TRBD2	CAWTGRDEQFF	TGTGCCTGGACCGGGAGGGATGAGCAGTTCTTC
NA	13	TRBV10-3	TRBJ2-7	NA	CAISDNSFYEQYF	TGTGCCATCAGTGATAACAGCTTCTACGAGCAGTACTTC
NA	14	TRBV6-2/TRBV6-3	TRBJ2-3	TRBD2	CASSSASGEDTQYF	TGTGCCAGCAGTTCAGCTAGCGGGGAGGATACGCAGTATTTT
NA	15	TRBV5-4	TRBJ1-1	NA	CASHRAMEENTEAFF	TGTGCCAGCCACAGGGCAATGGAAGAGAACACTGAAGCTTTCTTT
NA	15	TRBV9	TRBJ2-7	NA	CASSVGAAGSGEQYF	TGTGCCAGCAGCGTTGGTGCGGCGGGGTCTGGCGAGCAGTACTTC
NA	16	TRBV7-3	TRBJ2-5	TRBD2	CASSLGISGGQETQYF	TGTGCCAGCAGCTTAGGTATTAGCGGGGGCCAAGAGACCCAGTACTTC
NA	13	TRBV29-1	TRBJ1-1	TRBD1	CSVGDRGITEAFF	TGCAGCGTTGGTGACAGGGGAATAACTGAAGCTTTCTTT
NA	14	TRBV7-8	TRBJ2-7	TRBD1	CASSLGDRVSEQYF	TGTGCCAGCAGCTTAGGGGACAGGGTAAGCGAGCAGTACTTC
NA	15	TRBV6-5	TRBJ2-6	TRBD2	CASGGEGGGANVLTF	TGTGCCAGCGGGGGGGAGGGCGGCGGGGCCAACGTCCTGACTTTC
NA	15	TRBV11-2	TRBJ1-2	TRBD1	CASSLTGGFPYGYTF	TGTGCCAGCAGCTTGACAGGGGGCTTTCCCTATGGCTACACCTTC
NA	18	TRBV4-1	TRBJ2-5	TRBD2	CASSQDGLAVKYQETQYF	TGCGCCAGCAGCCAAGATGGTCTAGCGGTGAAGTACCAAGAGACCCAGTACTTC
NA	14	TRBV4-1	TRBJ1-4	TRBD1	CASSPDRGGEKLFF	TGCGCCAGCAGCCCGGACAGGGGAGGCGAAAAACTGTTTTTT
NA	14	TRBV18	TRBJ2-4	NA	CASSPAGQKNIQYF	TGTGCCAGCTCACCAGCAGGACAGAAAAACATTCAGTACTTC
NA	13	TRBV4-1	TRBJ1-1	NA	CASRIQGGTEAFF	TGCGCCAGCAGGATACAGGGTGGCACTGAAGCTTTCTTT
NA	18	TRBV7-3	TRBJ1-1	TRBD1	CASSFNGNGTGGNTEAFF	TGTGCCAGCAGCTTCAACGGAAACGGGACAGGGGGAAACACTGAAGCTTTCTTT
NA	13	TRBV7-6	TRBJ2-7	NA	CASSLAPGNEQYF	TGTGCCAGCAGCTTAGCCCCAGGGAACGAGCAGTACTTC
NA	16	TRBV6-9	TRBJ1-6	NA	CASRAAGSSYNSPLHF	TGTGCCAGCAGGGCGGCCGGGAGCTCCTATAATTCACCCCTCCACTTT
NA	15	TRBV18	TRBJ1-2	NA	CASSLQGAISYGYTF	TGTGCCAGCTCACTACAGGGAGCCATCTCCTATGGCTACACCTTC
NA	12	TRBV24-1	TRBJ1-1	NA	CATRQDGLEAFF	TGTGCCACCAGGCAGGACGGACTTGAAGCTTTCTTT
NA	15	TRBV5-1	TRBJ2-3	NA	CASSLELSGTDTQYF	TGCGCCAGCAGCTTGGAATTGTCAGGCACAGATACGCAGTATTTT
few	13	TRBV9	TRBJ2-7	NA	CASSGTGDYEQYF	TGTGCCAGCAGCGGAACCGGGGACTACGAGCAGTACTTC
NA	16	TRBV7-2	TRBJ2-3	TRBD2	CASSLNGGVSTDTQYF	TGTGCCAGCAGCTTAAACGGGGGGGTAAGCACAGATACGCAGTATTTT
NA	13	TRBV5-1	TRBJ2-7	TRBD1	CASSEGASNEQYF	TGCGCCAGCAGCGAGGGGGCTTCCAACGAGCAGTACTTC
once	14	TRBV13	TRBJ2-7	TRBD1	CASSVRGQTYEQYF	TGTGCCAGCAGCGTACGGGGACAGACTTACGAGCAGTACTTC
NA	15	TRBV6-5	TRBJ1-2	TRBD1	CASSSTRQGVVGYTF	TGTGCCAGCAGTTCCACCAGACAGGGGGTGGTTGGCTACACCTTC
NA	17	TRBV4-3	TRBJ1-6	NA	CASSHPRRAPYNSPLHF	TGCGCCAGCAGCCACCCCCGGCGGGCCCCCTATAATTCACCCCTCCACTTT
NA	15	TRBV2	TRBJ1-2	NA	CASFQTTGGRLGYTF	TGTGCCAGCTTTCAGACGACAGGTGGACGATTGGGCTACACCTTC
NA	11	TRBV2	TRBJ2-5	NA	CASKEGMAQYF	TGTGCCAGCAAGGAGGGGATGGCCCAGTACTTC